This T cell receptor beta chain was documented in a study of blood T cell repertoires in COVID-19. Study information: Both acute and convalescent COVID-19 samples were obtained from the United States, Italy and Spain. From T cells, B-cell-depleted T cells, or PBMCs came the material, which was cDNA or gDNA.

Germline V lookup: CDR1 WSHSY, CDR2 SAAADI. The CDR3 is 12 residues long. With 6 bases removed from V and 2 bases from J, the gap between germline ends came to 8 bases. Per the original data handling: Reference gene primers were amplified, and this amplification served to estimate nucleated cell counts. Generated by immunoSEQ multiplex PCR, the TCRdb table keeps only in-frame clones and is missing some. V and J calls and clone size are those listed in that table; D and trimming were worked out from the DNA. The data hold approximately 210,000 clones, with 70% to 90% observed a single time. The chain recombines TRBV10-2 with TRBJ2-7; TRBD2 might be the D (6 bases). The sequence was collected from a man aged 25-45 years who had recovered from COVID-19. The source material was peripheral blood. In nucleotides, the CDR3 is TGCGCCAGCAGGGGGGGTGCCTACGAGCAGTACTTC. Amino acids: CASRGGAYEQYF.